The 26 T cell receptor beta chains below come from one sample, sequenced in a study of T-cell reconstitution after alpha-beta-depleted transplantation in children. Unique molecular identifiers were incorporated during preparation of the TCRbeta library. TCRdb reanalysed the PCR reads using MiXCR and keeps one entry per CDR3 protein. The table includes around 670,000 distinct CDR3 sequences, around 13% detected once. Sequencing used PBMCs, obtained before TCRalphabeta/CD19-depleted stem cell transplant. The receptors derive from a girl between 2 and 10 years old with congenital amegakaryocytic thrombocytopenia, due to receive a stem cell transplant.

This clonotype was detected ten times or more. This chain uses TRBV20-1 with TRBJ2-7; 8 bases align to TRBD2. The CDR3 is 15 amino acids. Trimming at V came to 3 bases and at J to 0 bases, leaving 7 bases not matched to a gene. From germline, CDR1 is DFQATT and CDR2 SNEGSKA (reference sequence). The CDR3 here is CSASFSSGYSYEQYF. For the CDR3, the DNA is TGCAGTGCTAGTTTTTCTAGCGGGTACTCCTACGAGCAGTACTTC.

This clonotype was counted ten times or more. The chain is built from TRBV10-3 and TRBJ1-6; the match to TRBD1 covers 9 bases. Germline V gives CDR1 ENHRY, CDR2 SYGVKD. The CDR3 is 14 amino acids. The ends lost 9 bases at V and 11 bases at J; junction bases unmatched: 11. The DNA for the CDR3 is TGTGCCATGTCCGCCGACAGGGGGACGCCACCCCTCCACTTT. This codes for CAMSADRGTPPLHF.

This clonotype was counted at least ten times. The chain combines TRBV20-1 with TRBJ2-5; a weak D match, TRBD2 (5 bases). Trimming took off 5 bases at V and 1 base at J, with 11 bases between the two ends. Per the germline V gene, CDR1 is DFQATT and CDR2 is SNEGSKA (reference sequence). This CDR3 region has 13 residues. The CDR3 DNA is TGCAGTGCTTCCTTAGCGTTCCAAGAGACCCAGTACTTC. It encodes CSASLAFQETQYF.

At least ten counts were recorded for this clonotype. V usage is TRBV5-6 and J usage is TRBJ2-2, with 8 bases identical to TRBD1. The CDR3 spans 16 residues. V was clipped by 4 bases and J by 4 bases; unmatched bases: 9. Germline V lookup: CDR1 SGHDT, CDR2 YYEEEE. CDR3: CASSGRTGPFTGELFF. CDR3 nucleotide sequence: TGTGCCAGCAGCGGGAGGACAGGGCCTTTCACCGGGGAGCTGTTTTTT.

The chain employs TRBV7-9 and TRBJ2-1; D is undetermined. The CDR3 has 14 residues. Germline V CDR1 and CDR2: SEHNR, FQNEAQ (reference sequence). Between the trimmed V and J ends, which lost 3 bases and 8 bases, there was a span of 14 bases. CDR3 coding DNA: TGTGCCAGCAGCTTGGCGACATCGGGTTATGAGCAGTTCTTC. This encodes CASSLATSGYEQFF.

The table lists this clonotype with a few counts. V and J are TRBV20-1 and TRBJ2-2; possibly TRBD2 for D (5 bases). Trimming shortened V by 3 bases and J by 5 bases, and 10 bases separated the two germline ends. The CDR3 contains 13 residues. Looked up from germline, CDR1 is DFQATT and CDR2 is SNEGSKA (reference sequence). The CDR3: CSARWTGTGELFF. CDR3 DNA sequence: TGCAGTGCTAGGTGGACTGGGACCGGGGAGCTGTTTTTT.

This clonotype was recorded at least ten times. The V and J genes are TRBV5-1 and TRBJ1-2; D is uncertain. Germline-derived CDR1 and CDR2 are SGHRS and YFSETQ. The CDR3 runs to 14 residues. V was cut by 0 bases and J by 8 bases, with 14 bases left in between. CDR3 in amino acids: CASSLAEGSEGYTF. CDR3 coding DNA: TGCGCCAGCAGCTTGGCCGAGGGTTCTGAAGGCTACACCTTC.

This clonotype has ten or more counts. This sequence joins TRBV5-1 and TRBJ2-1; weak D call: TRBD2 (6 bases). The germline V gene encodes CDR1 SGHRS and CDR2 YFSETQ. The CDR3 sequence is 15 residues long. Deletions cut 4 bases from V and 2 bases from J, with 13 bases between. The CDR3 spells CASSIGTGTYNEQFF. DNA for the CDR3: TGCGCCAGCAGCATCGGGACTGGCACCTACAATGAGCAGTTCTTC. Supplemented by reference TRBV5-1 and TRBJ2-1, the full variable domain reads KAGVTQTPRYLIKTRGQQVTLSCSPISGHRSVSWYQQTPGQGLQFLFEYFSETQRNKGNFPGRFSGRQFSNSRSEMNVSTLELGDSALYLCASSIGTGTYNEQFFGPGTRLTVL.

The chain employs TRBV21-1 and TRBJ2-6; TRBD1, as called in the table, went unchecked against the DNA. TRBV21-1 is deemed a pseudogene. There are 18 residues in the CDR3. CDR3 nucleotides: TGTGCCAGCAGCATTCTTACAGGGGAGGTTTCTGGGGCCAACGTCCTGACTTTC. Translating gives CASSILTGEVSGANVLTF.

The sample holds many counts of this clonotype. The chain combines TRBV7-8 with TRBJ2-3, with D maybe TRBD2 (5 bases). The V gene lost 6 bases and the J gene lost 2 bases, with 12 bases spanning the gap. The V gene's germline CDR1 is SGHVS and CDR2 FQNEAQ. The CDR3 contains 14 residues. CDR3 protein: CASSWTPVTDTQYF. CDR3 bases: TGTGCCAGCAGTTGGACTCCGGTCACAGATACGCAGTATTTT. Based on the CDR3 plus reference TRBV7-8 and TRBJ2-3, the full variable domain is GAGVSQSPRYKVAKRGQDVALRCDPISGHVSLFWYQQALGQGPEFLTYFQNEAQLDKSGLPSDRFFAERPEGSVSTLKIQRTQQEDSAVYLCASSWTPVTDTQYFGPGTRLTVL.

This clonotype was detected a few times. The V gene is TRBV7-6, the J gene TRBJ2-6; TRBD2 matches at 13 bases. The CDR3 covers 16 residues. Trimming took 5 bases from V and 2 from J; bases not matched to a gene: 0. Germline-derived CDR1 and CDR2 are SGHVS and FNYEAQ. CDR3 residues: CASSGTSGTGANVLTF. Written as DNA, the CDR3 is TGTGCCAGCAGCGGGACTAGCGGGACTGGGGCCAACGTCCTGACTTTC.

This clonotype was detected many times. The chain recombines TRBV12-5 with TRBJ1-3; unclear D gene. This CDR3 spans 15 amino acids. Trimming removed 1 base from V and 0 bases from J, with 7 bases in between. Per the germline V gene, CDR1 is LGHNT and CDR2 is FRNRAP. As DNA, the CDR3 is TGTGCTAGTGGTTTGGGGGCCGTCTCTGGAAACACCATATATTTT. Its translation: CASGLGAVSGNTIYF.

This clonotype was counted many times. In DNA form, the CDR3 reads TGTGCCAGCAGTTTCCGACTAGCGCGGACCTACGAGCAGTACTTC. Amino acids: CASSFRLARTYEQYF. The V call is TRBV12-3 or TRBV12-4, the J call TRBJ2-7; TRBD2 aligns across 8 bases. V trimming: 3 bases; J trimming: 2 bases; junction bases outside the gene matches: 6. The CDR3 totals 15 residues.

The J gene is TRBJ1-1, the V gene TRBV19; D might be TRBD1 (5 bases). V dropped 2 bases and J dropped 4 bases, with 8 bases sitting between them. CDR1 and CDR2 from the germline V gene are LNHDA and SQIVND (reference sequence). This CDR3 has 13 amino acids. This CDR3 is CASSISGTTEAFF. The CDR3 DNA is TGTGCCAGTAGTATATCGGGGACCACTGAAGCTTTCTTT. The full variable domain, its missing parts supplied by reference TRBV19 and TRBJ1-1, is DGGITQSPKYLFRKEGQNVTLSCEQNLNHDAMYWYRQDPGQGLRLIYYSQIVNDFQKGDIAEGYSVSREKKESFPLTVTSAQKNPTAFYLCASSISGTTEAFFGQGTRLTVV.

The chain is built from TRBV27 and TRBJ2-4; D not resolved. Germline V lookup: CDR1 MNHEY, CDR2 SMNVEV (reference sequence). Trimming shortened V by 5 bases and J by 15 bases, and 26 bases separated the two germline ends. The CDR3 is 15 amino acids. The CDR3 bases are TGTGCCAGCAGTGGACGGATCCCCACAGACGAGGCTACGTACTTC. As protein: CASSGRIPTDEATYF.

The J gene is TRBJ2-1, the V gene TRBV20-1; TRBD2 aligns across 9 bases. V trimming: 4 bases; J trimming: 8 bases; junction bases outside the gene matches: 6. The CDR3 loop spans 13 amino acids. Germline V gene data show CDR1 as DFQATT and CDR2 as SNEGSKA (reference sequence). The DNA of the CDR3 is TGCAGTGCTAAACCTAGCGGGACCTATGAGCAGTTCTTC. This codes for CSAKPSGTYEQFF.

As regards this clonotype: Compared with germline, one end of the junction differs, possibly owing to a read error. J is TRBJ2-1 and V is TRBV3-1, with 11 bases matching TRBD2. CDR1 LGHDT and CDR2 YNNKEL come from the germline V gene (reference sequence). The CDR3 has 17 residues. For the CDR3, the DNA is TGTGCCAGCACCCAAGAATTAGCGGGAGGGCACTTAAATGAGCAGTTCTTC. This encodes CASTQELAGGHLNEQFF.

This clonotype has more than one count but fewer than ten. The chain couples TRBV20-1 to TRBJ2-2; 10 nucleotides match TRBD1. V was pared by 3 bases and J by 6 bases, with 4 bases of the junction left unmatched. The CDR3 loop spans 14 amino acids. Germline V gives CDR1 DFQATT, CDR2 SNEGSKA (reference sequence). The CDR3 region is CSARRDRGPGELFF. Here the CDR3 DNA reads TGCAGTGCTAGGCGCGACAGGGGGCCCGGGGAGCTGTTTTTT.

The J gene is TRBJ2-3, the V gene TRBV4-1, with 14 positions matching TRBD2. V gave up 1 base and J gave up 4 bases; unmatched junction bases: 4. This CDR3 has 17 residues. Germline V gives CDR1 MGHRA, CDR2 YSYEKL. CDR3 protein: CASSQGLTSGRADTQYF. The CDR3 DNA sequence: TGCGCCAGCAGCCAAGGCCTGACTAGCGGGAGGGCAGATACGCAGTATTTT.

This clonotype was detected many times. This rearrangement joins TRBV10-3 to TRBJ2-7, with TRBD2 matching over 8 bases. J gave up 5 bases and V 10 bases, and 13 bases lay outside the gene matches. Germline loops: CDR1 ENHRY, CDR2 SYGVKD. This CDR3 comprises 14 residues. This CDR3 is CATTGTRNSDEQYF. The CDR3 region has the DNA TGTGCCACCACCGGGACTAGGAATTCAGACGAGCAGTACTTC.

This clonotype was detected a few times. The chain recombines TRBV5-1 with TRBJ1-2; no clear D gene. The CDR3 sequence is 15 residues long. Looked up from germline, CDR1 is SGHRS and CDR2 is YFSETQ. V was clipped by 0 bases and J by 2 bases, with 11 bases between them. CDR3 bases: TGCGCCAGCAGCTTGGATGGAGACGGAAACTATGGCTACACCTTC. It encodes CASSLDGDGNYGYTF.

The rearrangement joins TRBV18 to TRBJ2-1; D may match TRBD1 or TRBD2 (5 bases each). The CDR3 has 14 residues. Germline assignment: CDR1 KGHSH and CDR2 LQKENI. Trimming pared 3 bases from V and 6 bases from J, leaving 12 bases between. CDR3 sequence: CASSPGPRANEQFF. CDR3 sequence (DNA): TGTGCCAGCTCACCGGGACCGAGAGCCAATGAGCAGTTCTTC. The complete variable domain, with remaining parts taken from reference TRBV18 and TRBJ2-1, reads NAGVMQNPRHLVRRRGQEARLRCSPMKGHSHVYWYRQLPEEGLKFMVYLQKENIIDESGMPKERFSAEFPKEGPSILRIQQVVRGDSAAYFCASSPGPRANEQFFGPGTRLTVL.

V usage is TRBV11-2 and J usage is TRBJ2-1; D is perhaps TRBD2 (6 bases). The V end was cut by 4 bases, the J end by 5 bases, with 12 bases between. The CDR3 has 14 amino acids. The germline CDR1 and CDR2 sequences are SGHAT and FQNNGV. CDR3 sequence reads: CASSSSWGDNEQFF. CDR3 coding DNA: TGTGCCAGCAGCTCCTCGTGGGGGGACAATGAGCAGTTCTTC.

This clonotype was seen repeatedly, ten times or more. This chain uses TRBV5-1 with TRBJ2-7, with 10 bases that match TRBD1. Germline trimming cut 3 bases from V and 4 bases from J; bases unmatched to any gene: 7. Germline CDR1 SGHRS, CDR2 YFSETQ. There are 15 residues in the CDR3. CDR3 nucleotides: TGCGCCAGCAGCTCTACCGGGACAGGGGAATACGAGCAGTACTTC. As protein: CASSSTGTGEYEQYF.

The chain's CDR3 is CSARDPRTSGGKNIQYF. For the CDR3, the DNA is TGCAGTGCTAGAGATCCCAGGACTAGCGGGGGGAAAAACATTCAGTACTTC. This chain uses TRBV20-1 with TRBJ2-4; 14 positions match TRBD2. CDR1 is DFQATT, CDR2 SNEGSKA, per germline (reference sequence). The CDR3 has 17 residues. Trimming removed 0 bases from V and 4 bases from J; junction bases left unmatched: 5.

This clonotype was observed a few times. The J gene is TRBJ2-1, the V gene TRBV4-2, with 7 bases aligning to TRBD2. Germline lookup yields CDR1 LGHNA and CDR2 YNFKEQ. The CDR3 sequence is 15 residues long. V shed 7 bases and J 5 bases; nucleotides not matched to a gene: 11. CDR3 region: CASTPGGQKDNEQFF. In DNA form, the CDR3 reads TGTGCCAGCACCCCGGGGGGTCAGAAGGACAATGAGCAGTTCTTC.